This entry lists 21 T cell receptor beta chains sequenced from one sample in a study of radiation and T cells in renal cell carcinoma. The time point was: blood 2 weeks post-SBRT. The treatment here: 15 Gy SBRT to primary tumor, nephrectomy 4 weeks later. Profiled with immunoSEQ multiplex PCR; TCRdb holds only in-frame clones, not every one. The sample carries approximately 49,000 clones, 80% recorded once. The material sequenced was blood, taken from a patient whose treatment included radiotherapy and nephrectomy. The receptors were sampled from a woman in her seventies with renal cell carcinoma.

This chain uses TRBV6-4 with TRBJ2-5; the match to TRBD2 covers 9 bases. From germline, CDR1 is MRHNA and CDR2 SNTAGT. V lost 2 bases to trimming and J lost 5 bases; unmatched junction nucleotides: 9. CDR3 size: 16 residues. CDR3 protein: CASSDHTIAGEETQYF. The CDR3 DNA follows: TGTGCCAGCAGTGACCATACTATAGCGGGAGAGGAGACCCAGTACTTC.

In its sample, this clone was seen once. The V call is TRBV5-1, the J call TRBJ2-1, with TRBD2 identical over 9 bases. Trimming took 5 bases from V and 7 from J; bases not matched to a gene: 10. Germline V CDR1 and CDR2: SGHRS, YFSETQ. The CDR3 totals 15 residues. The CDR3 spells CASSLSAGGPNEQFF. CDR3 in DNA: TGCGCCAGCAGTTTAAGTGCGGGAGGGCCTAATGAGCAGTTCTTC.

The V and J genes are TRBV5-4 and TRBJ2-3; no definite D call. V lost 0 bases and J 3 bases, leaving 5 bases between the germline ends. Germline values: CDR1 SGHNT, CDR2 YYREEE (reference sequence). This CDR3 has 13 residues. Written as DNA, the CDR3 is TGTGCCAGCAGCTTGGCCGGAACAGATACGCAGTATTTT. The encoded protein is CASSLAGTDTQYF.

The gene calls are TRBV13 and TRBJ1-2; D is ambiguous. The V gene lost 5 bases and the J gene lost 6 bases, with 19 bases spanning the gap. CDR1 and CDR2 (germline): PRHDT, FYEKMQ (reference sequence). The CDR3 has 15 residues. CDR3 residues: CASSGTGGGSHGYTF. The CDR3 DNA is TGTGCCAGCAGCGGAACCGGCGGAGGATCCCATGGCTACACCTTC.

Only one count was recorded for this clone. CDR3: CASNPTGAWTGELFF. The CDR3 DNA reads as TGTGCCAGCAACCCGACAGGGGCTTGGACCGGGGAGCTGTTTTTT. V and J are TRBV6-1 and TRBJ2-2; 8 bases are a match to TRBD1. The V and J ends lost 7 bases and 5 bases, in that order; junction bases with no gene match: 9. The CDR3 length is 15 residues. Germline V gives CDR1 MNHNS, CDR2 SASEGT.

This chain joins TRBV19 and TRBJ2-7; D perhaps matches TRBD1 (6 bases). This CDR3 contains 15 residues. Deletions cut 6 bases from V and 1 base from J, with 16 bases between. Germline V gene lookup returns CDR1 LNHDA and CDR2 SQIVND (reference sequence). The CDR3 reads CASRAYGTPSYEQYF. CDR3 nucleotide sequence: TGTGCCAGTAGGGCCTACGGGACACCTTCCTACGAGCAGTACTTC.

The chain is built from TRBV11-2 and TRBJ2-7, with 9 bases matching TRBD2. Germline CDR1 and CDR2: SGHAT and FQNNGV. With 1 base clipped from V and 5 bases from J, the junction kept 0 bases outside the gene matches. There are 13 residues in the CDR3. CDR3 nucleotide sequence: TGTGCCAGCAGCTTAGTAGCGGGAGACGAGCAGTACTTC. Residues: CASSLVAGDEQYF.

J is TRBJ2-3 and V is TRBV6-1; either TRBD1 or TRBD2 may supply D (5 bases each). The germline V gene encodes CDR1 MNHNS and CDR2 SASEGT. The CDR3 has 13 amino acids. V lost 6 bases to trimming and J lost 2 bases, with 9 bases between them. CDR3 residues: CASSREITDTQYF. In DNA, the CDR3 is TGTGCCAGCAGCAGGGAGATCACAGATACGCAGTATTTT.

The chain is built from TRBV5-1 and TRBJ2-5; TRBD2 agrees at 9 bases. The end of the DNA aligns better with TRBJ2-7, so the J call may be wrong. The CDR3 is made up of 17 amino acids. Germline V CDR1 and CDR2: SGHRS, YFSETQ. CDR3 sequence: CASSSPTSGSYSYEQYF. As DNA, the CDR3 is TGCGCCAGCAGCTCGCCTACTAGCGGGTCCTACTCCTACGAGCAGTACTTC.

This clone was detected many times. This chain links TRBV11-2 with TRBJ1-1; tentative D call: TRBD1 (5 bases). V was trimmed by 5 bases and J by 1 base, leaving 14 bases between them. CDR3 length: 15 amino acids. Germline V gene lookup returns CDR1 SGHAT and CDR2 FQNNGV. The CDR3 loop reads CASSTTTQGNTEAFF. CDR3 DNA: TGTGCCAGCAGCACCACCACCCAGGGGAACACTGAAGCTTTCTTT.

The chain links TRBV19 to TRBJ2-2; possibly TRBD1 for D (6 bases). CDR3 size: 14 residues. The V gene's germline CDR1 is LNHDA and CDR2 SQIVND (reference sequence). With 5 bases removed from V and 1 base from J, the gap between germline ends came to 8 bases. CDR3: CASSVTGNTGELFF. The DNA for the CDR3 is TGTGCCAGTAGTGTGACAGGGAACACCGGGGAGCTGTTTTTT.

The chain carries TRBV11-2 and TRBJ1-4, with 11 bases matching TRBD1. Germline V CDR1 and CDR2: SGHAT, FQNNGV. The CDR3 runs 16 residues. Trimming took 5 bases from V and 0 from J; bases not matched to a gene: 2. The CDR3: CASSRGQGATNEKLFF. CDR3 sequence (DNA): TGTGCCAGCAGCCGGGGACAGGGGGCAACTAATGAAAAACTGTTTTTT.

V gene TRBV30 combines with J gene TRBJ1-1; 9 nucleotides match TRBD1. Unmatched junction bases numbered 10, after V lost 6 bases and J lost 5 bases. Looked up from germline, CDR1 is GTSNPN and CDR2 is SVGIG (reference sequence). This CDR3 region has 14 residues. The CDR3 nucleotides are TGTGCCTGCCGGGACAGGGCAAGGGGGACTGAAGCTTTCTTT. Encoded protein: CACRDRARGTEAFF. The full variable domain, completed using reference TRBV30 and TRBJ1-1, is SQTIHQWPATLVQPVGSPLSLECTVEGTSNPNLYWYRQAAGRGLQLLFYSVGIGQISSEVPQNLSASRPQDRQFILSSKKLLLSDSGFYLCACRDRARGTEAFFGQGTRLTVV.

The gene calls are TRBV7-9 and TRBJ2-3, with D possibly matching TRBD2 (5 bases). This CDR3 contains 14 residues. The ends were cut back, 2 bases at V and 8 bases at J, with 14 bases in the middle. Looked up from germline, CDR1 is SEHNR and CDR2 is FQNEAQ (reference sequence). DNA for the CDR3: TGTGCCAGCAGCTTAAGCGGCGGTCACGGTACGCAGTATTTT. Amino acids: CASSLSGGHGTQYF.

This clone was seen once. V gene TRBV29-1 combines with J gene TRBJ2-5; TRBD2 is a possible D gene (5 bases). Trimming left V 4 bases short and J 2 bases short, with 11 bases between. The CDR3 totals 13 residues. Germline V lookup: CDR1 SQVTM, CDR2 ANQGSEA. Written as DNA, the CDR3 is TGCAGCGTTGCGGGCAGCGGTCAAGAGACCCAGTACTTC. Translation: CSVAGSGQETQYF.

About this clone itself: Other DNA sequences in the same sample also yield this CDR3. The V call is TRBV19, the J call TRBJ2-7; maybe TRBD1 (5 bases). V gave up 3 bases and J gave up 5 bases, with 11 bases separating them. CDR1 and CDR2 (germline): LNHDA, SQIVND (reference sequence). The CDR3 contains 13 residues. The CDR3 DNA sequence: TGTGCCAGTAGTATTGGGCAGGGCCACGAGCAGTACTTC. Encoded protein: CASSIGQGHEQYF.

The chain recombines TRBV9 with TRBJ2-3; maybe TRBD2 (6 bases). V was trimmed by 0 bases and J by 2 bases, leaving 13 bases between them. The CDR3 loop spans 16 amino acids. CDR1 is SGDLS, CDR2 YYNGEE, per germline. CDR3 sequence (DNA): TGTGCCAGCAGCGTAGCGGATAGCGGATACACAGATACGCAGTATTTT. It yields the protein CASSVADSGYTDTQYF.

As regards this clone: Mismatch with germline at one junction end may stem from a read error. This chain uses TRBV4-2 with TRBJ1-1; D ambiguous. The CDR3 runs 11 residues. CDR1 LGHNA and CDR2 YNFKEQ come from the germline V gene. CDR3 nucleotides: TGTGCCAGCAGCGCTGACACAGAAGCTTTCTTT. This sequence encodes CASSADTEAFF.

This chain uses TRBV18 with TRBJ2-7; TRBD2 agrees at 7 bases. Per germline, CDR1 KGHSH and CDR2 LQKENI. The J segment lost 0 bases and the V segment lost 6 bases, leaving 8 bases of the junction unmatched. The CDR3 has 15 amino acids. The DNA for the CDR3 is TGTGCCAGCTCCCTTTCAGCGGGAAGCTCCTACGAGCAGTACTTC. Translation: CASSLSAGSSYEQYF.

The chain has TRBV19 and TRBJ1-4; D gene ambiguous. Trimming stripped 8 bases from V and 0 bases from J, with 7 bases between. The CDR3 length is 13 residues. Germline-derived CDR1 and CDR2 are LNHDA and SQIVND (reference sequence). CDR3 residues: CASRFATNEKLFF. CDR3 nucleotide sequence: TGTGCCAGTCGGTTCGCAACTAATGAAAAACTGTTTTTT.

This clone came up a few times. This sequence joins TRBV7-9 and TRBJ1-1, with D possibly TRBD1 on 6 matching bases. Germline assignment: CDR1 SEHNR and CDR2 FQNEAQ (reference sequence). Trimming stripped 5 bases from V and 4 bases from J, with 14 bases between. This CDR3 contains 14 residues. The CDR3 coding sequence is TGTGCCAGCAGCCCCCGGTGGGGGCCCACTGAAGCTTTCTTT. Translated: CASSPRWGPTEAFF.